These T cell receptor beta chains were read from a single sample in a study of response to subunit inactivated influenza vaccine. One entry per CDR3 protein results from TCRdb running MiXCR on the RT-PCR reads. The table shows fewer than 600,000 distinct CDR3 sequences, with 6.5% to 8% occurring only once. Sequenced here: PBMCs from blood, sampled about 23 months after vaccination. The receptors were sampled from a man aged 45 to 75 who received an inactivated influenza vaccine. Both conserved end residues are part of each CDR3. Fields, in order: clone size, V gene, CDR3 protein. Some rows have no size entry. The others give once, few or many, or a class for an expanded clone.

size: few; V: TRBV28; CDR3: CASNTGGLTQETQYF
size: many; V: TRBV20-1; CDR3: CSARTMSSYNEQFF
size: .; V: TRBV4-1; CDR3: CASSPSSGGAYNEQFF
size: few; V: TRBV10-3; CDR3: CAISEGAGETQYF
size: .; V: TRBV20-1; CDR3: CSARASSSGGPNEQFF
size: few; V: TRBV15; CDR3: CATSTRDGTYEQYF
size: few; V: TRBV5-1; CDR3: CASSLGSGAYTDTQYF
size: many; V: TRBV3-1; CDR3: CASSQDLARPQFF
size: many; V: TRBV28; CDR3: CASTTLNGENTF
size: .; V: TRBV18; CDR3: CASSPPGGSSYNEQFF
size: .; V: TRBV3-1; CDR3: CASSRLKGRRTGELFF
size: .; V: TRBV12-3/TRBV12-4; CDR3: CASSLLGRGANVLTF
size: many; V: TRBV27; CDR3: CASNQLAGGPVEQFF
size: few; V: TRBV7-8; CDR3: CASSIARPYSGHRQYNEQFF
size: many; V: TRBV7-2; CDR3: CASSRGQSNQPQHF
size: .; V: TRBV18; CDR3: CASSHTSGRRIAKNIQYF